The next 8 T cell receptor beta chains were all read from a single sample in a study of beta chain features in type 1 diabetes. Of the isolated RNA, all was reverse transcribed, and so the sequenced material was expressed TCRB transcripts. Generated by immunoSEQ multiplex PCR, the TCRdb table keeps only in-frame clones and is missing some. The top ten clones hold around 1.2% of a sample with approximately 150,000 clones, more than 9% of them seen once. Sequencing used naive CD4+ T cells from blood. The receptors were sampled from a man aged 18 to 29 in good health.

This clone occurred a few times. This rearrangement joins TRBV19 to TRBJ1-5, with 8 bases identical to TRBD1. CDR1 and CDR2 from the germline V gene are LNHDA and SQIVND (reference sequence). The junction had 9 bases not matched to a gene; V was cut back by 5 bases and J by 0 bases. This CDR3 contains 17 residues. DNA for the CDR3: TGTGCCAGTAGTGGAGGGGGACAGGTTGGTAGCAATCAGCCCCAGCATTTT. Its protein product is CASSGGGQVGSNQPQHF. The full variable domain, its missing parts supplied by reference TRBV19 and TRBJ1-5, is DGGITQSPKYLFRKEGQNVTLSCEQNLNHDAMYWYRQDPGQGLRLIYYSQIVNDFQKGDIAEGYSVSREKKESFPLTVTSAQKNPTAFYLCASSGGGQVGSNQPQHFGDGTRLSIL.

This clone was detected many times. The rearrangement uses TRBV29-1 and TRBJ1-2, with 7 positions matching TRBD1. This CDR3 region has 13 residues. Germline V gives CDR1 SQVTM, CDR2 ANQGSEA. J was trimmed by 5 bases and V by 5 bases; bases with no gene match: 8. Here the CDR3 DNA reads TGCAGCGTTCACAGGGGAACCGATTATGGCTACACCTTC. Its protein product is CSVHRGTDYGYTF.

This chain links TRBV18 with TRBJ1-1; 9 bases align to TRBD1. This CDR3 has 15 amino acids. V was clipped by 3 bases and J by 1 base; unmatched bases: 3. Germline V gene data show CDR1 as KGHSH and CDR2 as LQKENI. CDR3 nucleotide sequence: TGTGCCAGCTCACCTCGGGGACAGGGGAACACTGAAGCTTTCTTT. Amino acids: CASSPRGQGNTEAFF.

The chain joins TRBV14 to TRBJ2-7; 7 bases match TRBD1. The CDR3 sequence is 16 residues long. Germline V gene data show CDR1 as SGHDN and CDR2 as FVKESK. V shed 3 bases and J 0 bases; nucleotides not matched to a gene: 8. CDR3 protein: CASSHTQGKSSYEQYF. The CDR3 DNA is TGTGCCAGCAGCCACACACAGGGGAAGAGCTCCTACGAGCAGTACTTC.

This chain links TRBV10-2 with TRBJ2-1; a possible D gene is TRBD1 (5 bases). This CDR3 region has 14 residues. Per the germline V gene, CDR1 is WSHSY and CDR2 is SAAADI. Trimming stripped 2 bases from V and 7 bases from J, with 12 bases between. The CDR3 DNA sequence: TGCGCCAGCAGTGAGAGGGCAGGGCGTAATGAGCAGTTCTTC. Its translation: CASSERAGRNEQFF.

This clone showed up just a few times. The V gene is TRBV7-6, the J gene TRBJ1-5; unclear D gene. V was clipped by 5 bases and J by 5 bases, with 10 bases between them. Germline-derived CDR1 and CDR2 are SGHVS and FNYEAQ. This CDR3 has 13 amino acids. In nucleotides, the CDR3 is TGTGCCAGCAGCCCGTCTAGAGATCAGCCCCAGCATTTT. It is translated as CASSPSRDQPQHF.

The chain joins TRBV2 to TRBJ2-1; D gene uncertain. This CDR3 has 14 amino acids. Trimming took off 4 bases at V and 4 bases at J, with 11 bases between the two ends. Per germline, CDR1 SNHLY and CDR2 FYNNEI. The CDR3 spells CASSVRILYNEQFF. The CDR3 region has the DNA TGTGCCAGCAGTGTGAGGATTCTTTACAATGAGCAGTTCTTC.

The chain employs TRBV5-1 and TRBJ2-7; D unclear. Germline V lookup: CDR1 SGHRS, CDR2 YFSETQ. V lost 4 bases, J lost 4 bases, and 12 bases lay in between. The CDR3 is 13 amino acids. DNA of the CDR3: TGCGCCAGCAGCCCTACGCCTCCTTACGAGCAGTACTTC. Its protein product is CASSPTPPYEQYF.